What follows describes a single TCR beta chain. Its antigen is unidentified. Assay: immunoSEQ multiplex PCR; the TCRdb copy retains only in-frame clones and omits some. The sample consists of approximately 110,000 clones, about 88% of them appearing once. This entry comes from a study of T cell responses to AZD1222 COVID-19 vaccine. Findings and limits, study-wide: An increase in Spike-specific TCR breadth and depth was observed after two AZD1222 doses. Baseline seropositivity occurred in only 5 to 7 AZD1222 recipients.

The V gene lost 0 bases and the J gene lost 4 bases, with 9 bases spanning the gap. CDR1 GTSNPN and CDR2 SVGIG come from the germline V gene (reference sequence). CDR3 length: 13 amino acids. The specimen was peripheral blood, collected on day 0 of AZD1222 vaccination. V gene TRBV30 combines with J gene TRBJ1-1; D remains ambiguous. The TCR originated in an adult in good health. The CDR3 sequence is CAWSVRGFTEAFF. DNA of the CDR3: TGTGCCTGGAGTGTTCGCGGGTTCACTGAAGCTTTCTTT. The full variable domain, rest sourced from reference TRBV30 and TRBJ1-1, is SQTIHQWPATLVQPVGSPLSLECTVEGTSNPNLYWYRQAAGRGLQLLFYSVGIGQISSEVPQNLSASRPQDRQFILSSKKLLLSDSGFYLCAWSVRGFTEAFFGQGTRLTVV.